These 28 T cell receptor beta chains share one sample of origin, sequenced in a study of cytomegalovirus exposure and HLA in healthy donors. Profiling relied on immunoSEQ multiplex PCR, and the TCRdb table lists in-frame clones only, not all of them. The profile shows around 200,000 clones, 88% of them singletons. Sequenced sample: PBMCs. Every receptor here comes from a woman younger than 30 in good health and CMV-seronegative.

This sequence joins TRBV9 and TRBJ1-1; weak D call: TRBD1 (5 bases). Trimming pared 4 bases from V and 10 bases from J, leaving 20 bases between. CDR3 length: 14 residues. CDR1 and CDR2 from the germline V gene are SGDLS and YYNGEE. CDR3 bases: TGTGCCAGCAGCCGAAAGGGACTGGGACTCGGAGCTTTCTTT. Translated, it gives CASSRKGLGLGAFF.

Only a few counts were recorded for this clone. The V and J genes are TRBV29-1 and TRBJ1-1; D is undetermined. The CDR3 extends over 12 amino acids. Germline V gene lookup returns CDR1 SQVTM and CDR2 ANQGSEA. V dropped 4 bases and J dropped 1 base, with 7 bases sitting between them. The CDR3 loop is CSVGSGNTEAFF. The CDR3 nucleotides read TGCAGCGTTGGATCGGGGAACACTGAAGCTTTCTTT.

The gene calls are TRBV28 and TRBJ2-3; no definite D call. CDR3 length: 13 amino acids. Germline V gene sequence: CDR1 MDHEN, CDR2 SYDVKM. Trimming pared 3 bases from V and 2 bases from J, leaving 6 bases between. For the CDR3, the DNA is TGTGCCAGCAGTTTCCAGGCCACAGATACGCAGTATTTT. It specifies CASSFQATDTQYF.

In this sample, this clone turned up once. The chain carries TRBV5-6 and TRBJ1-3; perhaps TRBD1 as D (6 bases). The CDR3 spans 16 residues. V was pared by 2 bases and J by 0 bases, with 12 bases between. Germline V gene sequence: CDR1 SGHDT, CDR2 YYEEEE. The chain's CDR3 is CASSFGTLSSGNTIYF. CDR3 DNA: TGTGCCAGCAGCTTTGGGACACTGAGCTCTGGAAACACCATATATTTT.

The V and J genes are TRBV5-6 and TRBJ2-7; tentative D call: TRBD2 (6 bases). V shed 3 bases and J shed 1 base, with 17 bases lying between them. Germline CDR1 and CDR2: SGHDT and YYEEEE. The CDR3 covers 16 residues. The CDR3, as DNA: TGTGCCAGCAGCTGGAGGGATAGAGTAGGATCCTACGAGCAGTACTTC. It is translated as CASSWRDRVGSYEQYF.

V and J are TRBV4-1 and TRBJ2-1; 9 bases line up with TRBD1. The CDR3 runs to 16 residues. The V gene end was trimmed by 4 bases and the J gene end by 5 bases; junction bases not matched to a gene: 9. Germline CDR1 and CDR2: MGHRA and YSYEKL. Here the CDR3 DNA reads TGCGCCAGCAGCCGCCTACAGGGGGCTGACGACAATGAGCAGTTCTTC. This encodes CASSRLQGADDNEQFF.

This clone has only one observation. The chain couples TRBV5-6 to TRBJ2-7, with D possibly matching TRBD1 (6 bases). Germline V lookup: CDR1 SGHDT, CDR2 YYEEEE. The CDR3 spans 13 residues. The ends were cut back, 3 bases at V and 3 bases at J, with 10 bases in the middle. The CDR3 DNA is TGTGCCAGCAGCTGGGACATGGGCTACGAGCAGTACTTC. This gives the protein CASSWDMGYEQYF. The whole variable domain, remainder taken from reference TRBV5-6 and TRBJ2-7, is DAGVTQSPTHLIKTRGQQVTLRCSPKSGHDTVSWYQQALGQGPQFIFQYYEEEERQRGNFPDRFSGHQFPNYSSELNVNALLLGDSALYLCASSWDMGYEQYFGPGTRLTVT.

The chain recombines TRBV12-2 with TRBJ2-1; the D call TRBD2 from the table was never checked on the DNA. TRBV12-2 is given as a pseudogene. The CDR3 loop spans 16 amino acids. The chain's CDR3 is CASRLSPGLRLNEQFF. CDR3 coding DNA: TGTGCAAGTCGCTTGTCACCGGGACTCAGACTTAATGAGCAGTTCTTC.

This clone was observed a handful of times. The gene calls are TRBV19 and TRBJ1-4, with D perhaps TRBD1 (5 bases). The CDR3 covers 15 residues. Germline values: CDR1 LNHDA, CDR2 SQIVND (reference sequence). Deletions cut 4 bases from V and 7 bases from J, with 16 bases between. CDR3 residues: CASSTSGHTAEKLFF. In nucleotides, the CDR3 is TGTGCCAGTAGTACGTCAGGGCATACGGCTGAAAAACTGTTTTTT.

The chain carries TRBV27 and TRBJ2-7; TRBD2 might be the D (6 bases). The CDR3 loop spans 14 amino acids. Germline CDR1 is MNHEY and CDR2 is SMNVEV (reference sequence). Trimming left V 3 bases short and J 7 bases short, with 16 bases between. CDR3 sequence (DNA): TGTGCCAGCAGTTTCGTTTCCCTGGGAGGAGAGCAGTACTTC. Its translation: CASSFVSLGGEQYF.

The genes are TRBV11-2 and TRBJ2-5; 12 bases match TRBD2. Germline trimming cut 5 bases from V and 5 bases from J; bases unmatched to any gene: 9. This CDR3 region has 16 residues. Germline V gives CDR1 SGHAT, CDR2 FQNNGV. The CDR3 sequence is CASSPRLAGVRETQYF. In DNA form, the CDR3 reads TGTGCCAGCAGCCCAAGACTAGCGGGAGTTCGGGAGACCCAGTACTTC.

The rearrangement links TRBV7-3 to TRBJ2-1; 8 bases line up with TRBD2. CDR3 size: 17 residues. Germline V gene sequence: CDR1 SGHTA, CDR2 FQGTGA. Germline trimming cut 0 bases from V and 3 bases from J; bases unmatched to any gene: 7. In nucleotides, the CDR3 is TGTGCCAGCAGCTTAACGCCCAGCGGGAGTCTCTACAATGAGCAGTTCTTC. It translates to CASSLTPSGSLYNEQFF.

This chain joins TRBV27 and TRBJ2-3; 7 bases line up with TRBD1. Germline-derived CDR1 and CDR2 are MNHEY and SMNVEV (reference sequence). The CDR3 has 15 residues. After removal of 5 bases from V and 4 bases from J, the junction contained 9 bases not matched to a gene. CDR3 bases: TGTGCCAGCAGTGACCCTAGACAGGGAGCAGATACGCAGTATTTT. Protein sequence: CASSDPRQGADTQYF.

This clone was counted only a few times. V usage is TRBV7-9 and J usage is TRBJ1-2, with D perhaps matching TRBD1 (5 bases). The germline gives CDR1 SEHNR, CDR2 FQNEAQ (reference sequence). The V and J ends lost 3 bases and 3 bases respectively, with 14 bases between them. The CDR3 covers 15 residues. The CDR3 reads CASSFQGALDYGYTF. Here the CDR3 DNA reads TGTGCCAGCAGCTTTCAAGGGGCCCTGGACTATGGCTACACCTTC.

The chain has TRBV27 and TRBJ2-1; no reliable D call. This CDR3 contains 13 residues. The V end lost 6 bases, the J end lost 8 bases, and 14 bases lay between the germline ends. Looked up from germline, CDR1 is MNHEY and CDR2 is SMNVEV (reference sequence). The DNA for the CDR3 is TGTGCCAGCAGACGCTTTGCGGCAGATGAGCAGTTCTTC. Protein product: CASRRFAADEQFF.

This chain connects TRBV5-1 to TRBJ2-5; TRBD2 is a possible D gene (5 bases). Germline V CDR1 and CDR2: SGHRS, YFSETQ. The CDR3 extends over 15 amino acids. V lost 0 bases and J lost 1, with 10 bases in between. The CDR3 region has the DNA TGCGCCAGCAGCTTGGACGGGGTTAGCCAAGAGACCCAGTACTTC. This encodes CASSLDGVSQETQYF.

This chain connects TRBV18 to TRBJ1-5; 12 bases line up with TRBD1. Germline assignment: CDR1 KGHSH and CDR2 LQKENI. With 6 bases clipped from V and 6 bases from J, the junction kept 6 bases outside the gene matches. The CDR3 has 15 residues. The CDR3 protein is CASSRGTGGFQPQHF. The CDR3 DNA reads as TGTGCCAGCTCCCGCGGGACAGGGGGCTTTCAGCCCCAGCATTTT.

V gene TRBV25-1 combines with J gene TRBJ2-3; 7 bases match TRBD1. Germline V lookup: CDR1 MGHDK, CDR2 SYGVNS. The CDR3 loop spans 17 amino acids. The V segment lost 1 base and the J segment 1 base; nucleotides outside the gene matches: 8. As DNA, the CDR3 is TGTGCCAGCAGTGAATGGAGAAGGGGGCTTGGCACAGATACGCAGTATTTT. As protein: CASSEWRRGLGTDTQYF.

The gene calls are TRBV7-9 and TRBJ2-7; a weak D match, TRBD1 (5 bases). The germline V and J ends were trimmed by 5 bases and 0 bases, with 14 bases remaining between them. Germline CDR1 and CDR2: SEHNR and FQNEAQ (reference sequence). This CDR3 is built from 15 residues. The CDR3, as DNA: TGTGCCAGCAGCCCGCTTCTAGGGGACTCCTACGAGCAGTACTTC. Its protein is CASSPLLGDSYEQYF.

The chain recombines TRBV28 with TRBJ2-7; D may be TRBD2 (6 bases). Trimming removed 6 bases at V and 6 bases at J, with 12 bases between. Germline V CDR1 and CDR2: MDHEN, SYDVKM. CDR3 length equals 12 residues. The CDR3 region has the DNA TGTGCCAGCAGGATGGCGGGAACCGAGCAGTACTTC. Its translation: CASRMAGTEQYF.

The genes are TRBV9 and TRBJ2-5, with 8 nucleotides matching TRBD2. In germline, CDR1 is SGDLS, CDR2 YYNGEE. The CDR3 length is 16 residues. V shed 0 bases and J 1 base; nucleotides not matched to a gene: 5. CDR3 DNA sequence: TGTGCCAGCAGCGTAGAAGTTACTAGCGGCCAAGAGACCCAGTACTTC. Amino acids: CASSVEVTSGQETQYF.

CDR3 loop: CASSLAPTENKAFF. The CDR3 DNA is TGCGCCAGCAGCTTGGCCCCGACAGAGAATAAAGCTTTCTTT. V gene TRBV5-1 combines with J gene TRBJ1-1, with D perhaps matching TRBD1 (5 bases). The CDR3 has 14 residues. The germline gives CDR1 SGHRS, CDR2 YFSETQ. Between the trimmed V and J ends, which lost 0 bases and 9 bases, there was a span of 15 bases.

V and J are TRBV28 and TRBJ1-5; D remains ambiguous. The ends were cut back, 5 bases at V and 2 bases at J, with 7 bases in the middle. Germline assignment: CDR1 MDHEN and CDR2 SYDVKM. The CDR3 has 13 amino acids. CDR3 in DNA: TGTGCCAGCAGTCGACGGGGCAATCAGCCCCAGCATTTT. The encoded protein is CASSRRGNQPQHF.

The chain uses TRBV5-1 and TRBJ2-2, with 7 nucleotides matching TRBD2. This CDR3 is 17 amino acids long. V lost 3 bases to trimming and J lost 0 bases; unmatched junction nucleotides: 8. Germline V gene data show CDR1 as SGHRS and CDR2 as YFSETQ. CDR3 nucleotides: TGCGCCAGCAGCTGGGCTAGCGGTTATTCGAACACCGGGGAGCTGTTTTTT. Protein sequence: CASSWASGYSNTGELFF.

The V and J genes are TRBV7-3 and TRBJ2-5, with 9 positions matching TRBD2. Germline V gene lookup returns CDR1 SGHTA and CDR2 FQGTGA. Unmatched junction bases numbered 7, after V lost 6 bases and J lost 5 bases. CDR3 length equals 14 residues. CDR3 bases: TGTGCCAGCAGGTTTAGCGGGAGCCGGGAGACCCAGTACTTC. It translates to CASRFSGSRETQYF. Looking up the rest from reference TRBV7-3 and TRBJ2-5 gives the full variable domain: GAGVSQTPSNKVTEKGKYVELRCDPISGHTALYWYRQSLGQGPEFLIYFQGTGAADDSGLPNDRFFAVRPEGSVSTLKIQRTERGDSAVYLCASRFSGSRETQYFGPGTRLLVL.

Concerning this clone itself: The same CDR3 also results from other DNA sequences found in this sample. The chain is built from TRBV19 and TRBJ2-7; TRBD2 matches at 13 bases. After removal of 5 bases from V and 2 bases from J, the junction contained 3 bases not matched to a gene. This CDR3 comprises 15 residues. In germline, CDR1 is LNHDA, CDR2 SQIVND (reference sequence). CDR3 nucleotides: TGTGCCAGTAGTGCCGGGACTAGCGGGGCCTACGAGCAGTACTTC. Its protein is CASSAGTSGAYEQYF.

The CDR3 is CASSLGELSGANVLTF. CDR3 bases: TGTGCCAGCAGTTTAGGGGAGCTCTCTGGGGCCAACGTCCTGACTTTC. J is TRBJ2-6 and V is TRBV28; D is perhaps TRBD2 (5 bases). CDR1 and CDR2 (germline): MDHEN, SYDVKM. The CDR3 totals 16 residues. V was cut by 2 bases and J by 0 bases, with 8 bases left in between.

The rearrangement joins TRBV25-1 to TRBJ1-1; the match to TRBD1 covers 9 bases. Losses at the gene ends were 6 bases for V and 1 base for J; bases not matched to a gene: 6. The V gene's germline CDR1 is MGHDK and CDR2 SYGVNS. This CDR3 comprises 15 residues. The CDR3 DNA follows: TGTGCCAGCAGGGGCACACAGGGGGCGAACACTGAAGCTTTCTTT. Translation gives CASRGTQGANTEAFF.